The T cell receptor (beta chain) under discussion was sequenced for a study of monozygotic twins with inflammatory bowel disease. The CDR3 is made up of 14 amino acids. Germline V gene lookup returns CDR1 SGHTA and CDR2 FQGTGA. Study-wide findings and caveats: Between concordant and discordant twins, repertoire similarity failed to differ, a result that limited power may explain.

Template switching was used to attach UMIs, which incorporated a 6-nucleotide sample barcode. Amplification used two nested PCRs: roughly 15 cycles, then approximately 10 cycles, on TCRalpha/TCRbeta cDNA. TCRdb derives one entry per CDR3 protein from the 5' RACE reads, leaving out DNA. The sample has a few hundred thousand distinct CDR3 sequences. Concerning this clonotype: Its antigen is undetermined.

Sequencing was done on a sample of blood. The sequence derives from a human donor with ulcerative colitis or Crohn's disease, or a healthy co-twin of an affected twin (not recorded which). The V call is TRBV7-3, the J call TRBJ1-6; TCRdb designates TRBD1, a call that cannot be tested without DNA. CDR3 region: CASSLDRQNSPLHF.